This TCR beta chain is drawn from a study of cytomegalovirus exposure and HLA in healthy donors. For the study at large: As released early, the data held roughly 85 million unique TCRs from HLA-typed donors.

Vbeta (60) and Jbeta (13) primers were used in the PCR. Measured with immunoSEQ multiplex PCR; TCRdb has only the in-frame clones, and not every one. The repertoire holds 150,000 to 200,000 clones, with around nine tenths as singletons. The sample holds a few counts of this clone. Germline CDR1 is MNHNY and CDR2 is SVGAGI (reference sequence). V gave up 5 bases and J gave up 9 bases; unmatched junction bases: 15. The length of the CDR3 is 16 residues. The sample was PBMCs. This sequence joins TRBV6-6 and TRBJ1-3; 8 nucleotides line up with TRBD1. This TCR came from a woman between 18 and 30 years old in good health and CMV-seronegative. The CDR3 DNA is TGTGCCAGCAGTACCGGGACAGGCCAGGGGAGGGGCACCATATATTTT. Amino acids: CASSTGTGQGRGTIYF.